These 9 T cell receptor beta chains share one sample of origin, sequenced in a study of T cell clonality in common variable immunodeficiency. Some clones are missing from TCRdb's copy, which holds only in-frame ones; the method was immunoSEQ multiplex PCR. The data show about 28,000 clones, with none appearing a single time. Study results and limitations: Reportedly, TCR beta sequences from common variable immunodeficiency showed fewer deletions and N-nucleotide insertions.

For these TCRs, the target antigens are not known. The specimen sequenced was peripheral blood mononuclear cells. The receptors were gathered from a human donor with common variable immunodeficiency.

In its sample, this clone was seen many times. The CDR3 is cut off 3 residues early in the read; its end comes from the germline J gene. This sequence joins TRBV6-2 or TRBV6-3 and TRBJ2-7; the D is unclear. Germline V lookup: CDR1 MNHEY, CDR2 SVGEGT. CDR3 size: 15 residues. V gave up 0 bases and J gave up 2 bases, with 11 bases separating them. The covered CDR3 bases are TGTGCCAGCAGTTACTCAACAGACCAAGCCTACGAG. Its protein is CASSYSTDQAYE. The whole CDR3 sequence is CASSYSTDQAYEQYF.

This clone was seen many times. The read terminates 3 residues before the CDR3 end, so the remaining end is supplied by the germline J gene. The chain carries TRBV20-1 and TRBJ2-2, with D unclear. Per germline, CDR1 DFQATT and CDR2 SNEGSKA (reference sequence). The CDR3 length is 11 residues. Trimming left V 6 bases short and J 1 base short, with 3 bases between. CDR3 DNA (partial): TGCAGTGCCCGGAACACCGGGGAG. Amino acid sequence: CSARNTGE. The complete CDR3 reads CSARNTGELFF.

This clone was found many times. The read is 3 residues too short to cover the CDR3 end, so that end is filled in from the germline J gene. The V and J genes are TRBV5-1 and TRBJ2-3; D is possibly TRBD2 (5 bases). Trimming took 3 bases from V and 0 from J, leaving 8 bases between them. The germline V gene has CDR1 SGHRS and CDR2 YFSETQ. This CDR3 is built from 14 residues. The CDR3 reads CASSSQRSTDTQYF. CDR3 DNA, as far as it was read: TGCGCCAGCAGCTCCCAGCGGAGCACAGATACG.

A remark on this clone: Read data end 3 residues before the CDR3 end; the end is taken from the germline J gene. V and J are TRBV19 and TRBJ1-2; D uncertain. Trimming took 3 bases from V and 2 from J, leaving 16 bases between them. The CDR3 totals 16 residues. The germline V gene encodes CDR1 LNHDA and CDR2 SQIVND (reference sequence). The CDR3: CASSISSAFANYGYTF. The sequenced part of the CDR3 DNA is TGTGCCAGTAGTATCTCATCCGCGTTCGCGAACTATGGC.

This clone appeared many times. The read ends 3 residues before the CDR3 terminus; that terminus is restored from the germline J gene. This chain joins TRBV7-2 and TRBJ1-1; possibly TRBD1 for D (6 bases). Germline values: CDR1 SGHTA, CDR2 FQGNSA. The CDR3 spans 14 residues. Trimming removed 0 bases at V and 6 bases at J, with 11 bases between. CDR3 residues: CASSLAGGQSEAFF. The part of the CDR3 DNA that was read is TGTGCCAGCAGCTTAGCGGGAGGACAGTCTGAA.

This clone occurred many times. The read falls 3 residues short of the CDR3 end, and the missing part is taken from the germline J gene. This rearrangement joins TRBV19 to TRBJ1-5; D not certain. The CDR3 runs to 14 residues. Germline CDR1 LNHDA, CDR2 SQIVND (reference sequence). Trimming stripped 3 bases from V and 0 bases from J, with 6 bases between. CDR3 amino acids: CASSMAGSNQPQHF. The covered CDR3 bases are TGTGCCAGTAGTATGGCAGGTAGCAATCAGCCC.

The CDR3 DNA, read in part, is TGTGCCAGTAGCGACAGGCCGAACACTGAA. It specifies CASSDRPNTE. The whole CDR3 region reads CASSDRPNTEAFF. The rearrangement uses TRBV19 and TRBJ1-1; D perhaps matches TRBD1 (6 bases). The read finishes 3 residues shy of the CDR3 end, and the germline J gene is used to complete it. V lost 6 bases and J lost 1, with 9 bases in between. CDR3 length equals 13 residues. Germline CDR1 LNHDA, CDR2 SQIVND (reference sequence).

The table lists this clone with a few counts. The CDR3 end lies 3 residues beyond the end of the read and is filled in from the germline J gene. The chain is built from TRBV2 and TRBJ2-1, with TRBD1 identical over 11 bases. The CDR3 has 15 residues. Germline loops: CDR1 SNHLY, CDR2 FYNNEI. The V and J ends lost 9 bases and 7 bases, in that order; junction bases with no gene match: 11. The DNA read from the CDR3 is TGTGCCAGGCTGACGGGACAGGGGGAAAAAAATGAG. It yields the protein CARLTGQGEKNE. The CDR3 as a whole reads CARLTGQGEKNEQFF.

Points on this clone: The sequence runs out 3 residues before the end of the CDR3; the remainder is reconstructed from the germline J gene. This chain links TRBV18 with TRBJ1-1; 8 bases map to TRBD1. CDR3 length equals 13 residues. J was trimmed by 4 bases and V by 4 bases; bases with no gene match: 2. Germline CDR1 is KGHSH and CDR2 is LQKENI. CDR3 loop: CASSRQGPTEAFF. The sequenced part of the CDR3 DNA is TGTGCCAGCTCACGACAGGGGCCCACTGAA.